Below are 24 T cell receptor beta chains sequenced from a single sample in a study of CD8+ T cells in alopecia areata. RNA extraction was followed by reverse transcription into cDNA, which acted as the sequencing template. Sequencing used immunoSEQ multiplex PCR; TCRdb keeps in-frame clones, though not all of them. The record shows roughly 260,000 clones for this sample, with no singletons present. The study sorted pooled cutaneous lymph node cells by CD4, CD8alpha, NKG2D, NKG2ACE and other markers. The source material was CD4+ T cells sorted from a lymph node. Receptors were obtained from a C3H/HeJ mouse with alopecia areata. For this mouse line, the MHC haplotype is H2-k.

In regard to this clone: Mouse names are used for the genes. The CDR3 is cut off 4 residues early in the read; its end comes from the germline J gene. This sequence joins TRBV13-1 and TRBJ2-3; weak D call: TRBD1 (6 bases). V was cut by 6 bases and J by 1 base, with 12 bases left in between. CDR1 NSHNY and CDR2 SYGAGN come from the germline V gene. This CDR3 comprises 14 residues. The covered CDR3 bases are TGTGCCAGCAAGGAAGGGGGAGGTGCAGAA. Translation gives CASKEGGGAE. The complete CDR3 sequence is CASKEGGGAETLYF.

This clone was picked up a small number of times. These gene names are mouse names. From the germline J gene comes the end of the CDR3, since the read stops 4 residues before it. The rearrangement uses TRBV1 and TRBJ2-2; D possibly corresponds to TRBD2 (7 bases). The CDR3 extends over 16 amino acids. V lost 4 bases and J lost 2, with 14 bases in between. CDR1 NSQYPW and CDR2 LRSPGD come from the germline V gene (reference sequence). CDR3 DNA (partial): TGCACCTGCAGTGGGGGGCCGACTGGGAACACCGGG. Translated, it gives CTCSGGPTGNTG. The entire CDR3 sequence reads CTCSGGPTGNTGQLYF.

Concerning this clone itself: The genes are named according to mouse. From the germline J gene comes the end of the CDR3, since the read stops 4 residues before it. Other DNA variants within this sample encode the same CDR3. The genes are TRBV19 and TRBJ2-1, with D possibly being TRBD1 (5 bases). Germline values: CDR1 FNHDT, CDR2 SITEND (reference sequence). The CDR3 totals 14 residues. Trimming left V 1 base short and J 4 bases short, with 9 bases between. This CDR3 reads CASSILDNYAEQFF. The CDR3 bases that were read are TGTGCCAGCAGTATATTGGACAATTATGCT.

A few counts support this clone. Gene and germline names: mouse. The sequenced fragment ends 4 residues before the CDR3 boundary, so the rest is inferred from the germline J gene. V gene TRBV13-3 combines with J gene TRBJ2-2; maybe TRBD1 (6 bases). CDR3 size: 15 residues. CDR1 is NNHDY and CDR2 is SYVADS in the germline V gene. V dropped 6 bases and J dropped 0 bases, with 12 bases sitting between them. CDR3: CASTRGGANTGQLYF. CDR3 DNA, as far as it was read: TGTGCCAGCACCAGGGGTGGGGCAAACACCGGG.

In its sample, this clone was seen a few times. Mouse names are used for the genes. The DNA ends 4 residues before the CDR3 does, and the rest of the CDR3 is filled in from the germline J gene. The genes are TRBV31 and TRBJ1-1; D gene unclear. The CDR3 consists of 11 residues. Germline CDR1 GKSSPN, CDR2 SITVG. CDR3: CAWSRTAEVFF. The CDR3 bases that were read are TGTGCCTGGAGTCGAACAGCA.

This clone showed up just a few times. Germline and genes here are mouse. The read gets to within 4 residues of the CDR3 end, and the germline J gene fills in the rest. The genes are TRBV5 and TRBJ1-1, with a weak D call TRBD1 (6 bases). The CDR3 is 12 residues long. Germline V gene sequence: CDR1 LGHNA, CDR2 YNLKQL (reference sequence). The CDR3 DNA, read in part, is TGTGCCAGCAGCCAAGGGGGGCGA. Protein: CASSQGGR. The complete CDR3 reads CASSQGGREVFF.

Note on this clone: Mouse gene names apply. The read stops 4 residues short of the end of the CDR3; the missing end is completed from the germline J gene. Other DNA sequences in this sample translate to the same CDR3. V and J are TRBV19 and TRBJ2-1, with TRBD2 matching 8 bases. The length of the CDR3 is 15 residues. From germline, CDR1 is FNHDT and CDR2 SITEND (reference sequence). V was pared by 3 bases and J by 1 base, with 3 bases of the junction left unmatched. CDR3 DNA (partial): TGTGCCAGCAGTACCACTGGGGGCAACTATGCT. This codes for CASSTTGGNYA. The entire CDR3 protein reads CASSTTGGNYAEQFF.

This clone has just a few counts. The gene symbols are mouse symbols. The read falls 4 residues short of the CDR3 end, and the missing part is taken from the germline J gene. Other DNA sequences within the sample encode an identical CDR3. The chain uses TRBV13-3 and TRBJ2-5, with D perhaps matching TRBD1 (5 bases). This CDR3 is built from 12 residues. Germline V gene sequence: CDR1 NNHDY, CDR2 SYVADS. Partial CDR3 DNA: TGTGCCAGCAGTGGGACAAAAGAC. Amino acid sequence: CASSGTKD. The entire CDR3 protein reads CASSGTKDTQYF.

Comments on this clone: Mouse gene names and germline throughout. The missing CDR3 end, 4 residues past where the read stops, is filled in from the germline J gene. The chain carries TRBV4 and TRBJ2-5, with TRBD2 identical over 10 bases. CDR1 LGHDT and CDR2 YNNKQL come from the germline V gene (reference sequence). The V and J ends lost 4 bases and 3 bases, in that order; junction bases with no gene match: 4. This CDR3 has 15 amino acids. CDR3 DNA, as far as it was read: TGTGCCAGCAGCTGGACTGGGGGAGGGCAAGAC. Translated, it gives CASSWTGGGQD. The entire CDR3 protein is CASSWTGGGQDTQYF.

This clone was observed a handful of times. Gene labels here are mouse ones. The read ends 4 residues early relative to the CDR3; the germline J gene fills the gap. Other DNA variants within this sample encode the same CDR3. The chain is built from TRBV1 and TRBJ2-3; 9 bases are shared with TRBD2. CDR3 size: 15 residues. Germline assignment: CDR1 NSQYPW and CDR2 LRSPGD (reference sequence). J was trimmed by 4 bases and V by 0 bases; bases with no gene match: 2. The CDR3 reads CTCSADWGGTETLYF. CDR3 bases read: TGCACCTGCAGTGCAGATTGGGGGGGCACAGAA.

Points on this clone: Gene names denote mouse genes. The read stops 4 residues short of the end of the CDR3; the missing end is completed from the germline J gene. This chain joins TRBV1 and TRBJ1-1; 7 bases fit TRBD1. V shed 7 bases, J shed 0 bases, and the junction held 2 bases outside the gene matches. Germline CDR1 and CDR2: NSQYPW and LRSPGD (reference sequence). The CDR3 runs 13 residues. The CDR3 loop reads CTCTRGTNTEVFF. The CDR3 DNA, read in part, is TGCACCTGCACCAGGGGGACAAACACA.

Remarks on this clone: Gene names and germline match the mouse. The read comes to an end 4 residues before the CDR3 does, leaving the germline J gene to fill in the end. The rearrangement uses TRBV13-2 and TRBJ1-1; 8 positions agree with TRBD1. With 2 bases clipped from V and 0 bases from J, the junction kept 6 bases outside the gene matches. The CDR3 covers 16 residues. Germline CDR1 reads NNHNN; CDR2 reads SYGAGS (reference sequence). The DNA read from the CDR3 is TGTGCCAGCGGTGAGCCCTGGACAGGGTCAAACACA. It yields the protein CASGEPWTGSNT. The entire CDR3 reads CASGEPWTGSNTEVFF.

This clone was seen a handful of times. The germline and genes are mouse ones. The read gets to within 4 residues of the CDR3 end, and the germline J gene fills in the rest. The chain couples TRBV13-2 to TRBJ2-7; D remains ambiguous. CDR3 size: 12 residues. Germline CDR1 NNHNN, CDR2 SYGAGS (reference sequence). CDR3: CASGDSEYEQYF. Incomplete CDR3 DNA: TGTGCCAGCGGTGATTCAGAATAT.

This clone was detected only a few times. Gene names and germline refer to mouse. Read data end 4 residues before the CDR3 end; the end is taken from the germline J gene. This chain joins TRBV1 and TRBJ2-5; D is possibly TRBD2 (7 bases). The CDR3 length is 15 residues. Germline V CDR1 and CDR2: NSQYPW, LRSPGD (reference sequence). Trimming cost V 1 base and J 0 bases, with 8 bases left between them. The part of the CDR3 DNA that was read is TGCACCTGCAGTGCAGGGGGGGCTAACCAAGAC. This sequence encodes CTCSAGGANQD. The complete CDR3 reads CTCSAGGANQDTQYF.

This clone was observed a handful of times. The gene symbols are mouse symbols. The read falls 4 residues short of the CDR3 end, and the missing part is taken from the germline J gene. This chain links TRBV13-3 with TRBJ2-5; TRBD1 matches at 10 bases. The CDR3 consists of 14 residues. Germline V lookup: CDR1 NNHDY, CDR2 SYVADS. The CDR3 DNA, read in part, is TGTGCCAGCAGTCCTCGACAGGGGGCCGAC. This translates into CASSPRQGAD. From start to end, the CDR3 is CASSPRQGADTQYF.

This clone was counted at least ten times. The germline and genes are mouse ones. The read comes to an end 4 residues before the CDR3 does, leaving the germline J gene to fill in the end. The genes are TRBV19 and TRBJ2-1, with no clear D. V lost 3 bases, J lost 0 bases, and 7 bases lay in between. Germline CDR1 FNHDT, CDR2 SITEND (reference sequence). The CDR3 covers 14 residues. The CDR3 here is CASSTAGNYAEQFF. Incomplete CDR3 DNA: TGTGCCAGCAGTACGGCTGGTAACTATGCT.

As regards this clone: Gene names follow the mouse nomenclature. Read sequence stops 3 residues before the CDR3 end, and the germline J gene provides the missing end. The chain has TRBV19 and TRBJ1-6; tentatively, D is TRBD1 (6 bases). TRBJ1-6 is flagged as an ORF with uncertain function. From germline, CDR1 is FNHDT and CDR2 SITEND (reference sequence). The V gene lost 2 bases and the J gene lost 1 base, with 10 bases spanning the gap. CDR3 length: 16 residues. Partial CDR3 DNA: TGTGCCAGCAGTATGGCCAGGGGATCCTATAATTCGCCC. This gives the protein CASSMARGSYNSP. The whole CDR3 sequence reads CASSMARGSYNSPLYF.

As for this clone: Gene names and germline match the mouse. Read sequence stops 4 residues before the CDR3 end, and the germline J gene provides the missing end. The rearrangement links TRBV13-3 to TRBJ2-5; D may be TRBD1 (6 bases). V lost 4 bases to trimming and J lost 1 base, with 19 bases between them. The length of the CDR3 is 17 residues. The germline V gene encodes CDR1 NNHDY and CDR2 SYVADS. CDR3 amino acids: CASSPLPTGKDQDTQYF. The CDR3 bases that were read are TGTGCCAGCAGTCCCCTTCCAACAGGGAAGGACCAAGAC.

This clone showed up just a few times. Mouse gene names and germline throughout. The observed sequence ends 4 residues before the CDR3 terminus, with the missing tail filled in from the germline J gene. This specimen includes other DNA sequences encoding the same CDR3. This chain links TRBV13-2 with TRBJ2-5; 8 bases are a match to TRBD2. Trimming removed 2 bases from V and 3 bases from J; junction bases left unmatched: 2. Germline CDR1 reads NNHNN; CDR2 reads SYGAGS (reference sequence). The CDR3 runs 14 residues. CDR3 in amino acids: CASGELGGQDTQYF. The covered CDR3 bases are TGTGCCAGCGGTGAGCTGGGGGGTCAAGAC.

On this clone: Gene names denote mouse genes. The read finishes 4 residues shy of the CDR3 end, and the germline J gene is used to complete it. This chain connects TRBV19 to TRBJ2-5, with D possibly matching TRBD1 (5 bases). Germline V CDR1 and CDR2: FNHDT, SITEND (reference sequence). This CDR3 region has 13 residues. The CDR3 reads CASSQPGRDTQYF. The sequenced CDR3 bases are TGTGCCAGCAGTCAGCCAGGGAGGGAC.

This clone was observed a handful of times. Here the gene names and germline are mouse. The read gets to within 4 residues of the CDR3 end, and the germline J gene fills in the rest. The V and J genes are TRBV19 and TRBJ1-2; 8 bases are a match to TRBD1. Germline assignment: CDR1 FNHDT and CDR2 SITEND (reference sequence). CDR3 length: 14 residues. The V segment lost 2 bases and the J segment 4 bases; nucleotides outside the gene matches: 4. The CDR3 region is CASSIRGQSSDYTF. CDR3 bases read: TGTGCCAGCAGTATCAGGGGGCAGAGCTCC.

This clone was counted only a few times. Gene names are the mouse ones. The read comes to an end 4 residues before the CDR3 does, leaving the germline J gene to fill in the end. The chain has TRBV13-3 and TRBJ1-1, with 7 bases that match TRBD1. The CDR3 has 13 amino acids. V dropped 4 bases and J dropped 3; count of bases not matched to a gene: 3. Germline lookup yields CDR1 NNHDY and CDR2 SYVADS. CDR3 protein: CASSTQGYTEVFF. Partial CDR3 DNA: TGTGCCAGCAGTACACAGGGGTACACA.

This clone has only a few counts. Here the gene names and germline are mouse. The read finishes 4 residues shy of the CDR3 end, and the germline J gene is used to complete it. The V call is TRBV17, the J call TRBJ1-2; perhaps TRBD1 as D (6 bases). The V and J ends lost 0 bases and 0 bases respectively, with 11 bases between them. This CDR3 contains 16 residues. CDR1 is MNHDT, CDR2 YYDKIL, per germline. The CDR3 spells CASSRDPPGANSDYTF. The covered CDR3 bases are TGTGCTAGCAGTAGAGATCCCCCAGGGGCAAACTCC.

This clone turned up a few times. The germline and genes are mouse ones. Read coverage stops 4 residues before the CDR3 terminus; the germline J gene supplies the remainder. V is TRBV4 and J is TRBJ2-3; 7 bases map to TRBD1. This CDR3 spans 14 amino acids. Per germline, CDR1 LGHDT and CDR2 YNNKQL (reference sequence). V was pared by 6 bases and J by 0 bases, with 3 bases of the junction left unmatched. The part of the CDR3 DNA that was read is TGTGCCAGCAGATACAGGGGTAGTGCAGAA. Residues: CASRYRGSAE. The full-length CDR3 reads as CASRYRGSAETLYF.